Sequencing of this T cell receptor (beta chain) was carried out in a study of CD8 T cells in Susac syndrome (dated by TCRdb to the late 2010s). The study in broad terms: Among the Susac syndrome patients who were sequenced, clinically active disease was present in more than five and clinical remission was observed in under ten. Susac syndrome patients were therapy-naive, on corticosteroids (some also receiving IVIg), or on IVIg alone at blood withdrawal. Repertoire sequencing was used to test whether CD8+ T cell activation and differentiation in Susac syndrome was antigen driven. CD8+ T cell repertoire clonality was compared between eleven to twelve healthy donors, around 14 Susac syndrome patients and fewer than 19 multiple sclerosis patients. The study at large found these results: Looking at Susac-specific public clones, the researchers identified 15 to 20 in the total CD8+ repertoire and a few in the CD8+ TEMRA repertoire. Clonal expansion was seen in Susac syndrome CD8+ repertoires, peaking in CD8+ TEMRA cells and being greater in clinically active patients than in remitting ones. The study acknowledged that relatively few individuals were included in the TCR sequencing and HLA analysis.

Looking up the germline V gene (reference sequence) yields CDR1 SGHNT and CDR2 YYREEE. The CDR3 runs 15 amino acids, cysteine and phenylalanine included. Only CDR3 DNA remains: 45 bases, in frame from the first base. V lost 4 bases and J lost 1 base, and the count of bases not matched to a germline gene is 5. Regarding this clonotype: Its antigen remains unidentified. No qualities accompany the bases; no much larger clone lies one base away.

Peripheral blood CD8+ and CD4+ T cells from healthy donors, Susac syndrome patients and multiple sclerosis patients were profiled using high-throughput TCR beta sequencing. Recently defined diagnostic criteria for definite or probable disease were met by the Susac syndrome patients. Bulk CD8+ and CD4+ T cells were purified magnetically by negative isolation, whereas CD8+ TEMRA cells were enriched by FACS. Blood was collected in EDTA tubes and processed within 24 hours, with PBMCs isolated through density gradient centrifugation. PBMCs intended for TCR sequencing were cryopreserved in liquid nitrogen and thawed later in a water bath at 37 degrees C. The sorted or isolated CD4+, CD8+ and CD8+ TEMRA cells reached a purity of at least 90%. RNA was extracted using the RNeasy kit, and about 0.5 to 1 ug of the RNA was reverse transcribed with random hexamers. The immunoSEQ multiplex PCR assay, which covers 54 Vbeta and 13 Jbeta segments, was used to amplify TCR beta CDR3 regions. Bias from PCR amplification was corrected by using a synthetic template baseline for primer optimization and for computational correction. On the authors' methods: Reads were annotated to V, D and J genes according to IMGT and were analyzed with immunoSEQ Analyzer, with only productive sequences retained. To calculate clonality, Shannon entropy was normalized by log2 of the number of productive unique sequences and then subtracted from one. Public and private clones were assessed among the 100 most prevalent clones of each patient and control. Clones were defined as Susac-specific if absent from the healthy and MS cohorts, from around 1,000 published viral clones and from other ImmuneACCESS disease sequences. Using fastp trimming at Q25 and MiXCR clonotype assembly, TCRdb reanalyzed the public sequencing data and kept in-frame beta chains. Rows with one shared CDR3 protein collapse into an entry with the most common genes and DNA. The V and J calls here are based on TCRdb, not the publication. The sample table contains roughly 110,000 distinct CDR3 sequences; only one count was recorded for 94% of them. The ten largest make up about 0.41% of the sample.

Recombination linked TRBV5-4 to TRBJ2-1, with 7 junctional bases fitting TRBD2. This TCR came from a human donor with Susac syndrome. The specimen was CD8+ T cells from PBMCs. The DNA is as follows: TGTGCCAGCAGCCCCCTAGCGGCTTCCTACAATGAGCAGTTCTTC. Its translation reads: CASSPLAASYNEQFF.